These 21 T cell receptor beta chains share one sample of origin, sequenced in a study of long-term antiretroviral therapy in people with HIV. The immunoSEQ assay was v3.0, run at survey level. The data were produced by immunoSEQ multiplex PCR, yet TCRdb's version contains in-frame clones alone and is incomplete. The profile covers about 41,000 clones, with about 94% appearing a single time and 2% to 2.5% taken by the ten largest. This sample comprised unsorted PBMCs, obtained about 9.1 years after starting antiretroviral therapy. These receptors all stem from a man aged 25 to 45 with HIV.

This chain joins TRBV9 and TRBJ1-4; TRBD1 aligns across 11 bases. The CDR3 contains 15 residues. Trimming removed 3 bases from V and 8 bases from J; junction bases left unmatched: 6. Germline loops: CDR1 SGDLS, CDR2 YYNGEE. CDR3 coding DNA: TGTGCCAGCAGCGATGGACAGGGGGCAGGGGAAAAACTGTTTTTT. Encoded protein: CASSDGQGAGEKLFF.

The chain has TRBV5-1 and TRBJ2-7, with D hard to call. V lost 0 bases and J lost 3, with 7 bases in between. CDR3 length: 13 residues. The V gene's germline CDR1 is SGHRS and CDR2 YFSETQ. This CDR3 is CASSLVGGYEQYV. CDR3 coding DNA: TGCGCCAGCAGCTTGGTGGGCGGCTACGAGCAGTACGTC.

The chain uses TRBV6-1 and TRBJ2-7; D remains ambiguous. Germline CDR1 MNHNS, CDR2 SASEGT. This CDR3 comprises 14 residues. Trimming cost V 1 base and J 1 base, with 8 bases left between them. CDR3 region: CASSEDRMSYEQYF. Written as DNA, the CDR3 is TGTGCCAGCAGTGAAGACAGAATGTCCTACGAGCAGTACTTC.

V gene TRBV27 combines with J gene TRBJ1-3; D not certain. The CDR3 runs 14 residues. V shed 8 bases and J shed 3 bases, with 14 bases lying between them. The germline V gene has CDR1 MNHEY and CDR2 SMNVEV (reference sequence). CDR3 residues: CASVLSRCGNTIYF. The DNA for the CDR3 is TGTGCCAGCGTCCTGTCAAGGTGTGGAAACACCATATATTTT.

A word on this clone: At one boundary the junction diverges from the germline segment, which might be a read error. Here the CDR3 reads CASSLVQGVAYGQYF. DNA for the CDR3: TGTGCCAGCAGCTTAGTACAGGGGGTGGCCTACGGGCAGTACTTC. The V call is TRBV7-8, the J call TRBJ2-7; 8 bases agree with TRBD1. The CDR3 totals 15 residues. Germline CDR1 and CDR2: SGHVS and FQNEAQ.

V gene TRBV4-2 combines with J gene TRBJ2-1; TRBD2 might be the D (6 bases). The CDR3 runs to 16 residues. V lost 2 bases and J lost 0, with 11 bases in between. The germline CDR1 and CDR2 sequences are LGHNA and YNFKEQ. The CDR3 DNA reads TGTGCCAGCAGCCAATCCGCCGGGGGCTCCTACAATGAGCAGTTCTTC. This codes for CASSQSAGGSYNEQFF.

V gene TRBV6-5 combines with J gene TRBJ1-4; D call uncertain. In germline, CDR1 is MNHEY, CDR2 SVGAGI. CDR3 size: 14 residues. V dropped 0 bases and J dropped 3 bases, with 5 bases sitting between them. CDR3 bases: TGTGCCAGCAGTTACTCGATAGCTAATGAAAAACTGTTTTTT. Translated: CASSYSIANEKLFF.

The chain joins TRBV4-1 to TRBJ2-5, with D maybe TRBD2 (6 bases). V dropped 1 base and J dropped 0 bases, with 12 bases sitting between them. The CDR3 sequence is 16 residues long. CDR1 MGHRA and CDR2 YSYEKL come from the germline V gene. The CDR3 protein is CASSQAFLADQETQYF. In DNA form, the CDR3 reads TGCGCCAGCAGCCAAGCCTTTTTAGCGGACCAAGAGACCCAGTACTTC.

V usage is TRBV28 and J usage is TRBJ1-5, with D perhaps TRBD1 (5 bases). Germline lookup yields CDR1 MDHEN and CDR2 SYDVKM. V lost 7 bases and J 3 bases, leaving 13 bases between the germline ends. This CDR3 has 14 amino acids. CDR3 loop: CASTFGTINQPQHF. The CDR3 DNA reads TGTGCCAGCACCTTCGGGACGATCAATCAGCCCCAGCATTTT. The full variable domain, with the rest looked up from reference TRBV28 and TRBJ1-5, is DVKVTQSSRYLVKRTGEKVFLECVQDMDHENMFWYRQDPGLGLRLIYFSYDVKMKEKGDIPEGYSVSREKKERFSLILESASTNQTSMYLCASTFGTINQPQHFGDGTRLSIL.

This chain connects TRBV7-9 to TRBJ2-1; 9 nucleotides line up with TRBD2. V was pared by 1 base and J by 8 bases, with 6 bases of the junction left unmatched. CDR1 and CDR2 from the germline V gene are SEHNR and FQNEAQ (reference sequence). This CDR3 is 15 amino acids long. CDR3 region: CASSLGGGGADEQFF. The CDR3 DNA reads as TGTGCCAGCAGCTTAGGGGGCGGGGGGGCGGATGAGCAGTTCTTC. The full variable domain, rest sourced from reference TRBV7-9 and TRBJ2-1, is DTGVSQNPRHKITKRGQNVTFRCDPISEHNRLYWYRQTLGQGPEFLTYFQNEAQLEKSRLLSDRFSAERPKGSFSTLEIQRTEQGDSAMYLCASSLGGGGADEQFFGPGTRLTVL.

The chain employs TRBV9 and TRBJ2-3; TRBD2 matches 7 bases. Germline assignment: CDR1 SGDLS and CDR2 YYNGEE. CDR3 length: 16 amino acids. With V trimmed by 3 bases and J by 0 bases, 7 bases remained unmatched. In DNA, the CDR3 is TGTGCCAGCAGCGATCCTAGCGGTCCTAGCACAGATACGCAGTATTTT. This encodes CASSDPSGPSTDTQYF.

The chain links TRBV18 to TRBJ1-5, with D unclear. The CDR3 is 16 amino acids. The V end was cut by 3 bases, the J end by 0 bases, with 12 bases between. Germline CDR1 and CDR2: KGHSH and LQKENI. CDR3 loop: CASSPTAQNSNQPQHF. Written as DNA, the CDR3 is TGTGCCAGCTCACCGACGGCTCAAAATAGCAATCAGCCCCAGCATTTT.

Turning to this clone: One end of the junction varies from germline; a read error may be responsible. The chain uses TRBV7-7 and TRBJ2-5; TRBD2 might be the D (6 bases). The CDR3 spans 14 residues. The germline gives CDR1 SSHAT, CDR2 FNYEAQ (reference sequence). The CDR3 here is CASSQISGKETQYF. CDR3 nucleotide sequence: TGTGCTAGCAGCCAAATTAGCGGAAAAGAGACCCAGTACTTC.

Regarding this clone: At one of its ends the junction is not consistent with the germline gene, which may arise from a read error. The V gene is TRBV7-7, the J gene TRBJ1-1; D is uncertain. The CDR3 is 13 residues long. Germline V gene lookup returns CDR1 SSHAT and CDR2 FNYEAQ (reference sequence). The CDR3 DNA sequence: TGTGCTAGCAGCTTAGATCGGTACACTGAAGCTTTCTTT. Translated, it gives CASSLDRYTEAFF.

This chain uses TRBV7-9 with TRBJ2-7, with TRBD1 matching over 7 bases. In germline, CDR1 is SEHNR, CDR2 FQNEAQ (reference sequence). Trimming at V came to 5 bases and at J to 6 bases, leaving 7 bases not matched to a gene. The CDR3 contains 13 residues. CDR3 region: CASSPQGSSEQYF. The CDR3 DNA reads as TGTGCCAGCAGCCCACAGGGGAGTAGCGAGCAGTACTTC.

This clone was recorded once. The genes are TRBV5-5 and TRBJ2-7; D is uncertain. This CDR3 is 15 amino acids long. V lost 0 bases and J 5 bases, leaving 15 bases between the germline ends. Germline assignment: CDR1 SGHKS and CDR2 YYEKEE (reference sequence). CDR3 DNA sequence: TGTGCCAGCAGCTTGGCCTATAGAGGAGTGGACGAGCAGTACTTC. As protein: CASSLAYRGVDEQYF.

This sequence joins TRBV27 and TRBJ2-7; 11 nucleotides match TRBD2. Germline CDR1 and CDR2: MNHEY and SMNVEV (reference sequence). The V and J ends lost 9 bases and 2 bases, in that order; junction bases with no gene match: 12. There are 16 residues in the CDR3. The CDR3 DNA is TGTGCCAGTGCCGACCAAATAGCGGGGGGGCCCTACGAGCAGTACTTC. Protein: CASADQIAGGPYEQYF.

The chain combines TRBV7-3 with TRBJ2-1; TRBD1 aligns across 9 bases. In germline, CDR1 is SGHTA, CDR2 FQGTGA. The V segment lost 5 bases and the J segment 0 bases; nucleotides outside the gene matches: 5. CDR3 length: 16 amino acids. The CDR3 DNA is TGTGCCAGCAGCGTACAGGGGGCTAGCTCCTACAATGAGCAGTTCTTC. Translated: CASSVQGASSYNEQFF.

The chain carries TRBV6-6 and TRBJ2-7; maybe TRBD1 (7 bases). The CDR3 runs to 16 residues. The V end was cut by 7 bases, the J end by 4 bases, with 23 bases between. The germline V gene has CDR1 MNHNY and CDR2 SVGAGI (reference sequence). The CDR3 nucleotides read TGTGCCAGCACCAGGGGGGACCGGCCCCAATATTACGAGCAGTACTTC. Encoded protein: CASTRGDRPQYYEQYF.

The rearrangement joins TRBV2 to TRBJ1-3; 8 bases are shared with TRBD1. V lost 5 bases and J lost 7; bases outside the gene matches: 7. CDR1 is SNHLY and CDR2 is FYNNEI in the germline V gene. This CDR3 is 14 amino acids long. The CDR3 reads CASSNDRGANTIYF. The CDR3 DNA reads TGTGCCAGCAGTAATGACAGGGGTGCGAACACCATATATTTT.

This clone was observed once. This rearrangement joins TRBV28 to TRBJ1-2; tentatively, D is TRBD1 (6 bases). Deletions cut 2 bases from V and 8 bases from J, with 9 bases between. Germline values: CDR1 MDHEN, CDR2 SYDVKM. The CDR3 loop spans 12 amino acids. CDR3 coding DNA: TGTGCCAGCAGTTTAGTGCAGGGGGGCTACACCTTC. Protein sequence: CASSLVQGGYTF.